This T cell receptor beta chain stems from a study of CD8 T cells in Susac syndrome. CD8+ and CD4+ T cells taken from blood had their TCR beta sequenced. Negative magnetic isolation gave CD8+ and CD4+ cells; FACS enriched CD8+ TEMRA. The V end lost 0 bases, the J end lost 3 bases, and 10 bases lay between the germline ends. The CDR3 is 14 residues long. Germline V gives CDR1 SGHDT, CDR2 YYEEEE. cDNA came from roughly 0.53 to 1 ug RNA primed by random hexamers. TCRdb reprocessed the immunoSEQ multiplex PCR reads with MiXCR, giving one entry per CDR3 protein. This repertoire shows approximately 130,000 distinct CDR3 sequences, around 90% found once; its top ten account for around 0.22%.

This clonotype was sampled from a human donor with multiple sclerosis. Sequencing used CD8+ T cells from PBMCs. The chain carries TRBV5-6 and TRBJ2-7; a weak D match, TRBD2 (6 bases). CDR3 protein: CASSLGDLIYEQYF. In DNA form, the CDR3 reads TGTGCCAGCAGCTTGGGGGACTTAATCTACGAGCAGTACTTC.